The clone carrying this T cell receptor beta chain showed up just a few times. The antigen is not known. TCRdb itself ran the RT-PCR reads through MiXCR, one entry per CDR3 protein. Seen here are 300,000 to 350,000 distinct CDR3 sequences, roughly 22% observed once, and the top ten hold 10%. This sample is drawn from a study of response to subunit inactivated influenza vaccine. Regarding the study as a whole: Authors suggested each seasonal flu vaccination may recruit only limited numbers of new T cells.

Trimming at V came to 5 bases and at J to 7 bases, leaving 8 bases not matched to a gene. The CDR3 sequence is 14 residues long. Sequenced here: PBMCs from blood, sampled less than 22 months after vaccination. The TCR originated in a man between 45 and 75 years old who received an inactivated influenza vaccine. The rearrangement joins TRBV12-3 or TRBV12-4 to TRBJ2-1; 7 bases map to TRBD2. The CDR3 loop reads CASSLGLAANEQFF. CDR3 nucleotides: TGTGCCAGCAGTCTGGGGCTAGCGGCTAATGAGCAGTTCTTC.